A selection of T cell receptor beta chains follows, all from one sample in a study of blood T cell repertoires in COVID-19. The data were produced by immunoSEQ multiplex PCR, yet TCRdb's version contains in-frame clones alone and is incomplete. This sample has approximately 150,000 clones, with approximately 89% found just once. Input material: peripheral blood. The receptors here all came from a human donor in a cohort sampled during active COVID-19. The CDR3 runs from the conserved cysteine through the conserved F or W. A D gene is named only where the DNA matches it firmly. Clone size, where shown, is once, few, many, or a class for clones that have expanded.

v_call	j_call	d_call	cdr3_length	clone_size	cdr3_aa	cdr3_nt
TRBV7-3	TRBJ1-1	.	13	.	CASSAQGGTEAFF	TGTGCCAGCAGCGCCCAGGGTGGGACTGAAGCTTTCTTT
TRBV19	TRBJ1-5	TRBD1	17	few	CASSGDRGSRSNQPQHF	TGTGCCAGTAGTGGAGACAGGGGATCTAGGAGCAATCAGCCCCAGCATTTT
TRBV9	TRBJ2-5	.	15	.	CASSVGVGERETQYF	TGTGCCAGCAGCGTAGGAGTGGGAGAGAGGGAGACCCAGTACTTC
TRBV2	TRBJ2-3	TRBD2	17	.	CASSDMTSGGAADTQYF	TGTGCCAGCAGCGATATGACTAGCGGGGGGGCCGCAGATACGCAGTATTTT
TRBV5-1	TRBJ1-5	TRBD1	15	.	CASSFGQGANQPQHF	TGCGCCAGCAGCTTTGGTCAGGGGGCGAATCAGCCCCAGCATTTT
TRBV29-1	TRBJ2-1	TRBD1	12	.	CSGEGQLNEQFF	TGCAGCGGAGAGGGACAGCTTAATGAGCAGTTCTTC
TRBV19	TRBJ1-2	TRBD1	16	.	CASGDHRDRVEYGYTF	TGTGCCAGTGGCGACCACCGGGACAGGGTCGAGTATGGCTACACCTTC
TRBV14	TRBJ1-3	.	16	few	CASSQDRVLGGNTIYF	TGTGCCAGCAGCCAAGACAGGGTTCTAGGCGGAAACACCATATATTTT
TRBV7-9	TRBJ1-6	.	15	.	CASSLSRHNNSPLHF	TGTGCCAGCAGCTTGTCCAGGCATAATAATTCACCCCTCCACTTT
TRBV3-1/TRBV3-2	TRBJ2-3	.	13	.	CASSQARRGTQYF	TGTGCCAGCAGCCAGGCTAGGCGGGGTACGCAGTATTTT
TRBV7-8	TRBJ2-7	TRBD2	16	once	CASSLGTSGLVYEQYF	TGTGCCAGCAGCCTGGGGACTAGCGGGCTCGTATACGAGCAGTACTTC
TRBV7-9	TRBJ1-2	TRBD1	14	.	CASSLVGQGNGYTF	TGTGCCAGCAGCTTAGTAGGACAGGGTAATGGCTACACCTTC
TRBV15	TRBJ2-1	TRBD1	15	.	CATSSLDRGNNEQFF	TGTGCCACCAGCAGTCTGGACAGGGGAAACAATGAGCAGTTCTTC
TRBV7-2	TRBJ2-1	TRBD1	15	.	CASSPRGLIYNEQFF	TGTGCCAGCAGCCCCAGGGGGCTTATCTACAATGAGCAGTTCTTC
TRBV15	TRBJ2-7	.	14	.	CATSRDPQYYEQYF	TGTGCCACCAGCAGAGATCCCCAGTACTACGAGCAGTACTTC
TRBV18	TRBJ1-4	.	14	once	CASSPGASNEKLFF	TGTGCCAGCTCACCGGGGGCTTCTAATGAAAAACTGTTTTTT
TRBV7-3	TRBJ2-2	.	17	.	CASSPYTAVCLTGELFF	TGTGCCAGCAGCCCGTACACAGCGGTTTGTCTCACCGGGGAGCTGTTTTTT
TRBV5-4	TRBJ1-2	TRBD1	15	.	CASSLNGQGGVGYTF	TGTGCCAGCAGCTTGAATGGACAGGGAGGAGTTGGCTACACCTTC
TRBV7-9	TRBJ2-5	TRBD2	19	.	CASSPPTRTSGAQGETQYF	TGTGCCAGCAGCCCACCTACCCGGACTAGCGGGGCCCAAGGAGAGACCCAGTACTTC
TRBV4-1	TRBJ1-5	.	16	.	CASSQGGPRGNQPQHF	TGCGCCAGCAGCCAGGGTGGCCCTCGGGGCAATCAGCCCCAGCATTTT
TRBV13	TRBJ1-3	.	16	.	CASSWDGQSSGNTIYF	TGTGCCAGCAGCTGGGATGGACAGAGCTCTGGAAACACCATATATTTT
TRBV12-5	TRBJ2-1	.	14	.	CASGVENFYNEQFF	TGTGCTAGTGGGGTCGAGAACTTTTACAATGAGCAGTTCTTC
TRBV28	TRBJ1-3	TRBD1	16	few	CASRRQGITAGNTIYF	TGTGCCAGCAGACGACAGGGAATTACGGCAGGAAACACCATATATTTT
TRBV5-1	TRBJ1-4	.	14	.	CASSLNSDNEKLFF	TGCGCCAGCAGCTTAAACAGTGATAATGAAAAACTGTTTTTT
TRBV4-1	TRBJ2-7	TRBD1	15	once	CASSPRWTGAYEQYF	TGCGCCAGCAGCCCACGTTGGACAGGGGCCTACGAGCAGTACTTC
TRBV27	TRBJ1-1	.	15	once	CASSFRPRGNTEAFF	TGTGCCAGCAGTTTCCGGCCTAGGGGGAACACTGAAGCTTTCTTT
TRBV4-1	TRBJ2-5	.	15	once	CASSHPGLDQETQYF	TGCGCCAGCAGCCACCCGGGACTCGACCAAGAGACCCAGTACTTC
TRBV19	TRBJ2-7	.	15	.	CASSASLSDPYEQYF	TGTGCCAGTAGCGCCTCCCTTAGCGACCCCTACGAGCAGTACTTC
TRBV14	TRBJ2-2	.	14	once	CASSQDLNTGELFF	TGTGCCAGCAGCCAAGATTTAAACACCGGGGAGCTGTTTTTT
TRBV4-2	TRBJ2-5	.	15	.	CASSQVASFRETQYF	TGTGCCAGCAGCCAAGTTGCTAGCTTTCGCGAGACCCAGTACTTC
TRBV6-2/TRBV6-3	TRBJ2-3	.	18	.	CASSYSLVPAPGTDTQYF	TGTGCCAGCAGTTACTCCCTAGTACCCGCCCCGGGCACAGATACGCAGTATTTT
TRBV5-1	TRBJ2-2	TRBD1	16	.	CASSLEGAGNTGELFF	TGCGCCAGCAGCTTGGAGGGGGCAGGGAACACCGGGGAGCTGTTTTTT
TRBV12-3/TRBV12-4	TRBJ1-3	.	13	.	CASSPQTGNTIYF	TGTGCCAGCAGTCCCCAGACTGGTAACACCATATATTTT
TRBV18	TRBJ1-1	.	17	.	CASSPLPARQDHTEAFF	TGTGCCAGCTCACCCCTTCCGGCCAGACAGGACCACACTGAAGCTTTCTTT
TRBV19	TRBJ1-2	.	14	.	CASSIPRGTRGYTF	TGTGCCAGTAGTATCCCGAGGGGGACCCGGGGCTACACCTTC
TRBV5-4	TRBJ2-5	TRBD1	15	.	CASSSKQGAGETQYF	TGTGCCAGCAGCTCAAAACAGGGGGCCGGGGAGACCCAGTACTTC
TRBV20-1	TRBJ2-3	TRBD2	15	.	CSARASGARTDTQYF	TGCAGTGCTCGTGCTAGCGGGGCACGCACAGATACGCAGTATTTT
TRBV11-2	TRBJ2-1	TRBD1	14	.	CASSFGTGYNEQFF	TGTGCCAGCAGCTTCGGGACAGGCTACAATGAGCAGTTCTTC
TRBV5-4	TRBJ1-6	TRBD1	16	.	CASSKQGVAYNSPLHF	TGTGCCAGCAGCAAACAGGGGGTCGCCTATAATTCACCCCTCCACTTT
TRBV2	TRBJ1-2	TRBD1	15	.	CASRRGQGEHYGYTF	TGTGCCAGCCGCAGAGGGCAGGGGGAGCACTATGGCTACACCTTC
TRBV25-1	TRBJ1-1	TRBD1	13	once	CASSEPGQAEAFF	TGTGCCAGCAGTGAGCCCGGACAGGCAGAAGCTTTCTTT
TRBV12-3/TRBV12-4	TRBJ2-2	.	13	.	CASVAGAAGELFF	TGTGCCAGCGTGGCGGGGGCTGCCGGGGAGCTGTTTTTT
TRBV30	TRBJ1-2	.	14	.	CAWSGRLSLPGYTF	TGTGCCTGGAGTGGCCGACTATCTCTCCCTGGCTACACCTTC
TRBV5-1	TRBJ2-7	.	13	few	CASSIASWNEQYF	TGCGCCAGCAGCATAGCCAGTTGGAACGAGCAGTACTTC
TRBV9	TRBJ1-4	.	13	.	CASSVGGNEKLFF	TGTGCCAGCAGCGTAGGAGGTAATGAAAAACTGTTTTTT
TRBV10-1	TRBJ2-3	.	13	.	CASSERVMYTQYF	TGCGCCAGCAGTGAGCGAGTCATGTATACGCAGTATTTT
TRBV30	TRBJ2-3	TRBD1	14	.	CAWKQGGSTDTQYF	TGTGCCTGGAAACAGGGGGGAAGCACAGATACGCAGTATTTT
TRBV20-1	TRBJ2-7	TRBD2	16	.	CSASDGAGGSPYEQYF	TGCAGTGCTAGTGACGGGGCGGGGGGATCGCCCTACGAGCAGTACTTC
TRBV5-1	TRBJ2-3	TRBD2	18	.	CASSAGLAGGQYKDTQYF	TGCGCCAGCAGCGCGGGACTAGCGGGGGGGCAATACAAGGATACGCAGTATTTT
TRBV9	TRBJ2-3	.	14	.	CASSVGGDTDTQYF	TGTGCCAGCAGCGTAGGCGGGGACACAGATACGCAGTATTTT
TRBV6-5	TRBJ1-5	.	15	.	CASSPFRGSNQPQHF	TGTGCCAGCAGTCCGTTCCGGGGGTCCAATCAGCCCCAGCATTTT
TRBV5-5	TRBJ2-7	TRBD1	17	.	CASSLDTGGRSSYEQYF	TGTGCCAGCAGCTTGGACACAGGGGGACGTAGTTCCTACGAGCAGTACTTC
TRBV5-1	TRBJ1-1	TRBD1	13	.	CASSLTGLTEAFF	TGCGCCAGCAGCCTGACAGGGTTAACTGAAGCTTTCTTT
TRBV7-2	TRBJ2-7	TRBD2	16	.	CASSPRLAGVAYEQYF	TGTGCCAGCAGCCCACGACTAGCGGGGGTAGCCTACGAGCAGTACTTC
TRBV27	TRBJ2-5	.	14	.	CASRSLGAQETQYF	TGTGCCAGCAGGTCCCTGGGGGCACAAGAGACCCAGTACTTC
TRBV5-1	TRBJ2-3	TRBD2	16	.	CASSLEQRGGTDTQYF	TGCGCCAGCAGCTTGGAACAGCGGGGGGGCACAGATACGCAGTATTTT
TRBV19	TRBJ2-7	TRBD1	14	.	CASSQDRGSYEQYF	TGTGCCAGTAGTCAAGACAGGGGGTCCTACGAGCAGTACTTC
TRBV10-3	TRBJ2-6	TRBD2	18	.	CAISEPAGAPSGANVLTF	TGTGCCATCAGTGAGCCAGCGGGGGCCCCCTCTGGGGCCAACGTCCTGACTTTC
TRBV9	TRBJ2-1	TRBD2	16	.	CASSIYSGGPYNEQFF	TGTGCCAGCAGCATTTATAGCGGGGGGCCGTACAATGAGCAGTTCTTC
TRBV5-6	TRBJ2-7	.	13	.	CASSLAGTYEQYF	TGTGCCAGCAGCTTGGCAGGGACCTACGAGCAGTACTTC